A selection of T cell receptor beta chains follows, all from one sample in a study of T cell repertoires in cytomegalovirus infection. From the reads, TCRdb called clonotypes with MiXCR, one entry per CDR3 protein. This table holds about 830,000 distinct CDR3 sequences, about 33% found once. These receptors have no identified antigens. The sample here was cultured CD8+ T cells from PBMCs, taken from culture after CMV antigen stimulation. These receptors all come from a human donor in good health (CMV status not recorded). Some clones in this sample may be carry-over from other donors' samples. The CDR3 runs from the conserved cysteine through the conserved F or W. Fields, in order: V gene, J gene, clone size, D gene, CDR3 DNA, CDR3 protein. The D gene is left open where the match is weak. Clone size appears in some rows only: once, few, many, or a class for an expanded clone.

TRBV28	TRBJ1-6	many	TRBD1	TGTGCCAGCACAACCGGGACAGGGAACTCACCCCTCCACTTT	CASTTGTGNSPLHF
TRBV29-1	TRBJ2-7	few	NA	TGCAGCGTTGAAGATCTCAAGTCCAGGGGGGCAAAAGAGCAGTACTTC	CSVEDLKSRGAKEQYF
TRBV15	TRBJ2-1	few	TRBD2	TGTGCCACCAGCAGAGAACTAGCGGGGCGTTCGGAGCAGTTCTTC	CATSRELAGRSEQFF
TRBV10-3	TRBJ1-2	NA	TRBD1	TGTGCCACCGCCGGGACAGGGGGGGGCTACACCTTC	CATAGTGGGYTF
TRBV7-3	TRBJ1-1	few	TRBD1	TGTGCCAGCAGCGGGAAGGGGGCGGAGGTCACTGAAGCTTTCTTT	CASSGKGAEVTEAFF
TRBV27	TRBJ2-1	NA	TRBD2	TGTGCCAGCACCGTTAGCGGGGGGACCTACAATGAGCAGTTCTTC	CASTVSGGTYNEQFF
TRBV27	TRBJ2-3	NA	NA	TGTGCCAGCAGTTTATTAGGACAACCGACGCAGTATTTT	CASSLLGQPTQYF
TRBV7-2	TRBJ2-3	many	TRBD2	TGTGCCAGCAGCTTAATGGGGGGGAGCACAGATACGCAGTATTTT	CASSLMGGSTDTQYF
TRBV19	TRBJ2-1	few	TRBD2	TGTGCCAGTAGTAGGAGCGGGGGGACTTACAATGAGCAGTTCTTC	CASSRSGGTYNEQFF
TRBV27	TRBJ2-2	few	TRBD1	TGTGCCAGCAGTTTACCCGTCGGGACAGGGGATACCGGGGAGCTGTTTTTT	CASSLPVGTGDTGELFF
TRBV5-6	TRBJ2-5	NA	TRBD1	TGTGCCAGCAGCTTGTCCCCCTCTGACAGGGGCGTTTCAGAGACCCAGTACTTC	CASSLSPSDRGVSETQYF
TRBV6-2/TRBV6-3	TRBJ2-1	NA	TRBD2	TGTGCCAGCAGTGACCGACTAGCGGGGGATCTCTACAATGAGCAGTTCTTC	CASSDRLAGDLYNEQFF
TRBV5-8	TRBJ2-3	NA	NA	TGTGCCAGCAGCGTTGAGGGGCGCGGCACAGATACGCAGTATTTT	CASSVEGRGTDTQYF
TRBV29-1	TRBJ2-7	few	NA	TGCAGCGTTCGGGCAGGACGCTACGAGCAGTACTTC	CSVRAGRYEQYF
TRBV19	TRBJ2-1	few	TRBD2	TGTGCCAGTCAGCGGCGGTTAGCGGGGAACAATGAGCAGTTCTTC	CASQRRLAGNNEQFF
TRBV20-1	TRBJ2-4	NA	NA	TGCAGTGCTAGGGACCTCGGGGGTCCCAAAAACATTCAGTACTTC	CSARDLGGPKNIQYF
TRBV10-3	TRBJ1-5	NA	NA	TGTGCCATCAGGACGGATAGCAATCAGCCCCAGCATTTT	CAIRTDSNQPQHF
TRBV15	TRBJ1-6	NA	TRBD1	TGTGCCACCAGCACTGGGACAGCAAATTCACCCCTCCACTTT	CATSTGTANSPLHF
TRBV6-6	TRBJ1-2	NA	TRBD1	TGTGCCAGCAGTTTACCCGGGACAGGGCCACGTAACTATGGCTACACCTTC	CASSLPGTGPRNYGYTF
TRBV25-1	TRBJ2-2	few	NA	TGTGCCAGCAGTGAATATTTGGGGAACACCGGGGAGCTGTTTTTT	CASSEYLGNTGELFF
TRBV28	TRBJ1-1	NA	NA	TGTGCCAGCAGTTTAGGCATGGCCACTGAAGCTTTCTTT	CASSLGMATEAFF
TRBV7-9	TRBJ1-1	many	NA	TGTGCCAGCAGCCCCAGGCAGGGGATTTTGAACACTGAAGCTTTCTTT	CASSPRQGILNTEAFF
TRBV6-5	TRBJ2-7	few	NA	TGTGCCAGCAGTTACTCAGAGCAGAACTACGAGCAGTACTTC	CASSYSEQNYEQYF
TRBV7-6	TRBJ2-1	NA	NA	TGTGCCAGCAGCTTATTGGCAGTCCGCTCCTACAATGAGCAGTTCTTC	CASSLLAVRSYNEQFF
TRBV7-9	TRBJ1-1	few	NA	TGTGCCAGCAGCTCGCGGGGGCGCGAGAACACTGAAGCTTTCTTT	CASSSRGRENTEAFF
TRBV7-6	TRBJ2-1	few	TRBD2	TGTGCCAGCAGCTTAGGGACTAGCGTGAGCTCCTACAATGAGCAGTTCTTC	CASSLGTSVSSYNEQFF
TRBV9	TRBJ1-1	NA	NA	TGTGCCAGCAGCGTATTCTATGGCACTGAAGCTTTCTTT	CASSVFYGTEAFF
TRBV5-1	TRBJ1-4	NA	TRBD1	TGCGCCAGCAGGACAGGGGTTGATGAAAAACTGTTTTTT	CASRTGVDEKLFF
TRBV6-1	TRBJ1-5	many	NA	TGTGCCAGCAGTCCTTCGACTTCCAGGGTTCAGCCCCAGCATTTT	CASSPSTSRVQPQHF
TRBV24-1	TRBJ2-1	NA	NA	TGTGCCACCAGTGATAGTGGCGGCGGTACCTACAATGAGCAGTTCTTC	CATSDSGGGTYNEQFF
TRBV7-8	TRBJ1-1	once	NA	TGTGCCAGCAGCCTAACAACCCGGGGTACTGAAGCTTTCTTT	CASSLTTRGTEAFF
TRBV7-9	TRBJ1-1	many	NA	TGTGCCAGCAGAGCTCGGCCGTCTGAAGCTTTCTTT	CASRARPSEAFF
TRBV7-9	TRBJ2-2	NA	NA	TGTGCCAGCGCCCGGACGACCGGGGAGCTGTTTTTT	CASARTTGELFF